One sample yielded the 16 T cell receptor beta chains listed below, sequenced in a study of response to subunit inactivated influenza vaccine listed by TCRdb under 2018. The library was obtained by RT-PCR. Sequencing relied on an Illumina HiSeq 2500. TCRdb reanalyzed the raw reads on its own, using fastp at Q25 for trimming and MiXCR for clone calling, and kept in-frame beta chains. Every CDR3 protein is listed once, alongside the most common genes and DNA of its rows. This sample comprises about 620,000 distinct CDR3 sequences, around 11% of them detected only once. The ten biggest clones cover 10% of the sample. Material: PBMCs from blood, obtained on the day of vaccination. These receptors all stem from a man aged 50 or older who received an inactivated influenza vaccine. Donor details come from another sample of the same person, matched by shared clones.

This clonotype was seen more than once but under ten times. This chain links TRBV11-2 with TRBJ1-2; no clear D gene. Germline CDR1 is SGHAT and CDR2 is FQNNGV. The CDR3 totals 16 residues. V dropped 1 base and J dropped 3 bases, with 15 bases sitting between them. Here the CDR3 reads CASSLAWGRVDYGYTF. CDR3 coding DNA: TGTGCCAGCAGCTTAGCTTGGGGAAGGGTGGACTATGGCTACACCTTC.

A word on this clonotype: An end of the junction differs from the germline gene, which may be a read error. This chain links TRBV5-8 with TRBJ1-4; TRBD1 agrees at 10 bases. The CDR3 extends over 16 amino acids. CDR1 is SGHTS, CDR2 YDEGEE, per germline. CDR3 nucleotide sequence: TGTGCCAGCAGCTGGACCACCGGGACAGGGGATGATAAACTGTTTTTT. This encodes CASSWTTGTGDDKLFF.

This clonotype was recorded a few times. The chain uses TRBV12-3 or TRBV12-4 and TRBJ2-1, with 12 bases lining up with TRBD2. CDR3 length equals 18 residues. With 1 base clipped from V and 1 base from J, the junction kept 5 bases outside the gene matches. The CDR3 is CASSLGLAGGKSYNEQFF. In DNA form, the CDR3 reads TGTGCCAGCAGTTTAGGGCTAGCGGGAGGGAAATCCTACAATGAGCAGTTCTTC.

This clonotype was recorded a few times. The rearrangement links TRBV5-1 to TRBJ2-2, with TRBD2 matching 13 bases. The germline V gene has CDR1 SGHRS and CDR2 YFSETQ. The CDR3 is made up of 18 amino acids. Unmatched junction bases numbered 9, after V lost 1 base and J lost 6 bases. The CDR3 is CASSLRTSGSLIAGELFF. The CDR3 DNA follows: TGCGCCAGCAGCTTGAGGACTAGCGGGAGTCTTATCGCCGGGGAGCTGTTTTTT.

This clonotype has a count of ten or more. This rearrangement joins TRBV20-1 to TRBJ2-7; D is undetermined. This CDR3 comprises 14 residues. The V end was cut by 2 bases, the J end by 6 bases, with 17 bases between. Germline loops: CDR1 DFQATT, CDR2 SNEGSKA (reference sequence). CDR3 sequence reads: CSARIGPSLGEQYF. The DNA for the CDR3 is TGCAGTGCTAGAATAGGCCCGAGTCTCGGCGAGCAGTACTTC.

This clonotype was found a few times. V is TRBV2 and J is TRBJ1-5, with TRBD1 matching over 9 bases. This CDR3 has 14 amino acids. The V gene's germline CDR1 is SNHLY and CDR2 FYNNEI. V dropped 4 bases and J dropped 11; count of bases not matched to a gene: 9. The CDR3 nucleotides read TGTGCCAGCAGTGTGGGACAGGGAGGACTGGCCCAGCATTTT. It encodes CASSVGQGGLAQHF. Variable domain in full (rest from reference TRBV2 and TRBJ1-5): EPEVTQTPSHQVTQMGQEVILRCVPISNHLYFYWYRQILGQKVEFLVSFYNNEISEKSEIFDDQFSVERPDGSNFTLKIRSTKLEDSAMYFCASSVGQGGLAQHFGDGTRLSIL.

This clonotype was counted a few times. V is TRBV12-3 or TRBV12-4 and J is TRBJ2-3, with D perhaps matching TRBD2 (6 bases). The CDR3 extends over 14 amino acids. The V end was cut by 2 bases, the J end by 5 bases, with 11 bases between. CDR3 sequence: CASSLRGSGDTQYF. In DNA, the CDR3 is TGTGCCAGCAGTTTACGGGGGTCCGGAGATACGCAGTATTTT.

The CDR3 reads CASSLFRDGGNEKLFF. In DNA, the CDR3 is TGTGCCAGCAGTTTATTCCGGGACGGGGGGAATGAAAAACTGTTTTTT. The chain uses TRBV28 and TRBJ1-4, with a tentative D call TRBD1 (5 bases). Per germline, CDR1 MDHEN and CDR2 SYDVKM. Trimming took 1 base from V and 5 from J, leaving 14 bases between them. The CDR3 runs 16 residues. The full variable domain, rest sourced from reference TRBV28 and TRBJ1-4, is DVKVTQSSRYLVKRTGEKVFLECVQDMDHENMFWYRQDPGLGLRLIYFSYDVKMKEKGDIPEGYSVSREKKERFSLILESASTNQTSMYLCASSLFRDGGNEKLFFGSGTQLSVL.

The sample holds many counts of this clonotype. The chain uses TRBV11-2 and TRBJ2-3, with TRBD1 identical over 7 bases. The ends lost 3 bases at V and 0 bases at J; junction bases unmatched: 12. CDR1 and CDR2 (germline): SGHAT, FQNNGV. The CDR3 loop spans 18 amino acids. This CDR3 is CASSFPSGTDSSTDTQYF. CDR3 in DNA: TGTGCCAGCAGCTTTCCCTCCGGGACAGACTCTAGCACAGATACGCAGTATTTT.

This clonotype was observed at least ten times. The chain has TRBV5-1 and TRBJ2-1, with TRBD2 matching over 16 bases. This CDR3 contains 16 residues. V shed 4 bases, J shed 2 bases, and the junction held 0 bases outside the gene matches. Germline assignment: CDR1 SGHRS and CDR2 YFSETQ. The CDR3 sequence: CASSGTSGGAYNEQFF. The CDR3 DNA reads TGCGCCAGCAGCGGGACTAGCGGGGGGGCCTACAATGAGCAGTTCTTC. The full variable domain, its missing parts supplied by reference TRBV5-1 and TRBJ2-1, is KAGVTQTPRYLIKTRGQQVTLSCSPISGHRSVSWYQQTPGQGLQFLFEYFSETQRNKGNFPGRFSGRQFSNSRSEMNVSTLELGDSALYLCASSGTSGGAYNEQFFGPGTRLTVL.

This rearrangement joins TRBV7-3 to TRBJ2-3, with 9 bases that match TRBD2. Germline V gives CDR1 SGHTA, CDR2 FQGTGA. The CDR3 length is 15 residues. V shed 1 base and J 10 bases; nucleotides not matched to a gene: 9. Here the CDR3 DNA reads TGTGCCAGCAGCTTAAGAGCTAGCGGGATTGATGCGCAGTATTTT. It yields the protein CASSLRASGIDAQYF.

This clonotype was recorded a few times. This chain joins TRBV6-2 or TRBV6-3 and TRBJ2-1; unclear D gene. The CDR3 is 13 amino acids. CDR1 and CDR2 (germline): MNHEY, SVGEGT. Trimming stripped 8 bases from V and 0 bases from J, with 8 bases between. This chain's CDR3 is CASGPTSYNEQFF. The CDR3 nucleotides read TGTGCCAGCGGTCCTACCTCCTACAATGAGCAGTTCTTC.

The chain recombines TRBV5-1 with TRBJ2-5; D could derive from TRBD1 or TRBD2 (5 bases each). V dropped 1 base and J dropped 2 bases, with 15 bases sitting between them. The CDR3 spans 16 residues. Germline lookup yields CDR1 SGHRS and CDR2 YFSETQ. The CDR3 protein is CASSLTGLAIQETQYF. The CDR3 DNA is TGCGCCAGCAGCTTGACGGGGCTAGCTATACAAGAGACCCAGTACTTC.

The rearrangement uses TRBV20-1 and TRBJ2-1, with D perhaps given as TRBD1 or TRBD2 (6 bases each). The CDR3 has 14 amino acids. Trimming shortened V by 5 bases and J by 0 bases, and 11 bases separated the two germline ends. CDR1 DFQATT and CDR2 SNEGSKA come from the germline V gene (reference sequence). The CDR3 here is CSAQSGASYNEQFF. The CDR3 DNA is TGCAGTGCTCAATCGGGGGCCTCCTACAATGAGCAGTTCTTC.

On this clonotype itself: An end of the junction differs from the germline gene, which may be a read error. V and J are TRBV11-2 and TRBJ2-1, with 10 bases lining up with TRBD2. Germline V lookup: CDR1 SGHAT, CDR2 FQNNGV. The CDR3 spans 17 residues. The chain's CDR3 is CARSFTQSGRAYNEQFF. The CDR3 bases are TGTGCCAGGAGCTTCACACAAAGCGGGAGGGCCTACAATGAGCAGTTCTTC.

This clonotype was recorded at least ten times. The CDR3 nucleotides are TGTGCCAGCAGTCTACATAGCGCCAGCTCCTACAATGAGCAGTTCTTC. Residues: CASSLHSASSYNEQFF. The chain recombines TRBV27 with TRBJ2-1; D is perhaps TRBD2 (5 bases). V gave up 5 bases and J gave up 0 bases, with 14 bases separating them. Germline V gives CDR1 MNHEY, CDR2 SMNVEV (reference sequence). CDR3 length: 16 residues.